The 3 T cell receptor beta chains below come from one sample, sequenced in a study of blood T cell repertoires in COVID-19. The data were produced by immunoSEQ multiplex PCR, yet TCRdb's version contains in-frame clones alone and is incomplete. The table includes 100,000 to 150,000 clones, 65% to 85% detected once. The source material was peripheral blood. These receptors all come from a woman of 80 years or more with acute or convalescent COVID-19.

This clone was recorded a few times. This chain uses TRBV3-1 (or the pseudogene TRBV3-2) with TRBJ2-3, with 10 nucleotides matching TRBD2. CDR3 length equals 16 residues. The germline V gene encodes CDR1 LGHDT and CDR2 YNNKEL (reference sequence). V shed 2 bases and J 4 bases; nucleotides not matched to a gene: 6. CDR3 in DNA: TGTGCCAGCAGCCAACGTCGGACTAGCGGCCCAGATACGCAGTATTTT. This codes for CASSQRRTSGPDTQYF.

V is TRBV2 and J is TRBJ1-5; possible D gene TRBD1, 5 bases. V was pared by 10 bases and J by 5 bases, with 15 bases between. CDR1 and CDR2 from the germline V gene are SNHLY and FYNNEI. The CDR3 runs 13 residues. CDR3 amino acids: CATQGILHQPQHF. Written as DNA, the CDR3 is TGTGCCACCCAGGGTATCTTGCATCAGCCCCAGCATTTT.

The genes are TRBV5-1 and TRBJ2-7, with D perhaps TRBD1 (5 bases). This CDR3 region has 13 residues. The germline V gene encodes CDR1 SGHRS and CDR2 YFSETQ. Trimming cost V 3 bases and J 4 bases, with 11 bases left between them. CDR3 amino acids: CASSSDTTYEQYF. The CDR3 DNA follows: TGCGCCAGCAGCTCGGACACGACTTACGAGCAGTACTTC.